One sample yielded the 31 T cell receptor beta chains listed below, sequenced in a study of T-cell memory formation after mild COVID-19. A single record per CDR3 protein comes from TCRdb applying MiXCR to the 5' RACE reads. The sample has about 400,000 distinct CDR3 sequences, 20% to 30% seen once. Material for sequencing was PBMCs or a T cell subset sorted from them (not recorded which). Receptors were obtained from an adult woman who had mild COVID-19 (a few samples of this study predate the infection). Cell type and time point are not known.

Ten or more counts support this clonotype. The gene calls are TRBV5-1 and TRBJ2-7; D perhaps matches TRBD2 (5 bases). The ends were cut back, 2 bases at V and 4 bases at J, with 10 bases in the middle. Per germline, CDR1 SGHRS and CDR2 YFSETQ. The length of the CDR3 is 13 residues. The CDR3 DNA reads as TGCGCCAGCAGCTTCGCGGGCCAGTACGAGCAGTACTTC. This sequence encodes CASSFAGQYEQYF.

This clonotype has just a few counts. V and J are TRBV6-2 or TRBV6-3 and TRBJ1-5, with a weak D call TRBD1 (5 bases). V lost 2 bases and J 7 bases, leaving 12 bases between the germline ends. The CDR3 has 14 amino acids. The V gene's germline CDR1 is MNHEY and CDR2 SVGEGT. The CDR3 region is CASSYAGGNQPQHF. The CDR3 region has the DNA TGTGCCAGCAGTTACGCCGGGGGTAACCAGCCCCAGCATTTT.

The V call is TRBV7-9, the J call TRBJ2-7, with 7 bases fitting TRBD1. The CDR3 has 14 residues. Germline CDR1 SEHNR, CDR2 FQNEAQ (reference sequence). The V gene end was trimmed by 2 bases and the J gene end by 3 bases; junction bases not matched to a gene: 4. In DNA, the CDR3 is TGTGCCAGCAGCTTACCAGGGGGAGACTACGAGCAGTACTTC. It specifies CASSLPGGDYEQYF.

This clonotype was found once. V usage is TRBV4-3 and J usage is TRBJ2-2; TRBD2 aligns across 8 bases. The CDR3 has 19 amino acids. With 1 base clipped from V and 3 bases from J, the junction kept 13 bases outside the gene matches. Germline loops: CDR1 LGHNA, CDR2 YSLEER. The CDR3 sequence is CASSQGWRKRELHTGELFF. The CDR3 region has the DNA TGCGCCAGCAGCCAAGGGTGGCGAAAGCGGGAGCTCCACACCGGGGAGCTGTTTTTT.

In DNA, the CDR3 is TGTGCCAGCTCACCCCGGATAGGAGAAGAGACCCAGTACTTC. It encodes CASSPRIGEETQYF. The chain has TRBV18 and TRBJ2-5, with D hard to call. V lost 3 bases and J lost 3, with 11 bases in between. Germline values: CDR1 KGHSH, CDR2 LQKENI. The CDR3 loop spans 14 amino acids.

V and J are TRBV7-2 and TRBJ2-3; weak D call: TRBD2 (5 bases). V lost 5 bases and J lost 5, with 14 bases in between. From germline, CDR1 is SGHTA and CDR2 FQGNSA. This CDR3 is built from 14 residues. The CDR3 region has the DNA TGTGCCAGCAGCCCTCCCCGGGAAGAAGATACGCAGTATTTT. Amino acids: CASSPPREEDTQYF.

The V and J genes are TRBV19 and TRBJ2-7, with D perhaps being TRBD1 or TRBD2 (5 bases each). The CDR3 totals 15 residues. The germline V gene has CDR1 LNHDA and CDR2 SQIVND (reference sequence). Trimming removed 0 bases at V and 6 bases at J, with 15 bases between. The CDR3 bases are TGTGCCAGTAGTATAGACGGGGCAGAGTTCTCCGAGCAGTACTTC. Its protein product is CASSIDGAEFSEQYF.

The chain carries TRBV20-1 and TRBJ2-1; 9 bases match TRBD2. CDR1 DFQATT and CDR2 SNEGSKA come from the germline V gene (reference sequence). V gave up 3 bases and J gave up 4 bases; unmatched junction bases: 13. CDR3 length: 17 amino acids. CDR3 sequence (DNA): TGCAGTGCTAGGTCCTTAGGGGCTAGCGGGGCGTACAATGAGCAGTTCTTC. The encoded protein is CSARSLGASGAYNEQFF.

This clonotype was counted a few times. The chain joins TRBV20-1 to TRBJ2-3; D remains unclear. Germline V gene lookup returns CDR1 DFQATT and CDR2 SNEGSKA (reference sequence). The CDR3 is 15 amino acids. V lost 3 bases to trimming and J lost 0 bases, with 13 bases between them. CDR3 sequence reads: CSARAGPSSTDTQYF. The CDR3 DNA is TGCAGTGCTAGGGCTGGACCCTCTAGCACAGATACGCAGTATTTT.

This chain links TRBV9 with TRBJ2-3; no reliable D call. The CDR3 covers 14 residues. Germline V gives CDR1 SGDLS, CDR2 YYNGEE. Trimming took off 0 bases at V and 6 bases at J, with 11 bases between the two ends. The CDR3 region is CASSVADFEDTQYF. The CDR3 DNA reads TGTGCCAGCAGCGTAGCCGACTTCGAGGATACGCAGTATTTT.

Many counts were recorded for this clonotype. The V and J genes are TRBV7-2 and TRBJ1-1, with no clear D. The CDR3 is made up of 13 amino acids. V lost 5 bases to trimming and J lost 5 bases, with 12 bases between them. CDR1 is SGHTA and CDR2 is FQGNSA in the germline V gene. The CDR3 is CASSLTLGTEAFF. Here the CDR3 DNA reads TGTGCCAGCAGCCTAACTCTGGGTACTGAAGCTTTCTTT.

J is TRBJ1-4 and V is TRBV4-1; no clear D. There are 13 residues in the CDR3. The germline gives CDR1 MGHRA, CDR2 YSYEKL. The V end was cut by 8 bases, the J end by 4 bases, with 11 bases between. The CDR3 loop reads CASAAGINEKLFF. The CDR3 nucleotides are TGCGCCAGCGCAGCGGGAATTAATGAAAAACTGTTTTTT.

This clonotype turned up a few times. The V call is TRBV24-1, the J call TRBJ2-7; 8 bases align to TRBD1. The J segment lost 5 bases and the V segment lost 7 bases, leaving 6 bases of the junction unmatched. Per the germline V gene, CDR1 is KGHDR and CDR2 is SFDVKD. This CDR3 region has 13 residues. The CDR3 region is CATSQGAVDEQYF. CDR3 sequence (DNA): TGTGCCACCAGCCAGGGGGCGGTCGACGAGCAGTACTTC.

This clonotype was counted between two and nine times. The genes are TRBV9 and TRBJ2-1, with D unresolved. Germline CDR1 SGDLS, CDR2 YYNGEE. The CDR3 extends over 15 amino acids. The V gene lost 3 bases and the J gene lost 7 bases, with 17 bases spanning the gap. The CDR3 spells CASSGFPEANNEQFF. The CDR3 bases are TGTGCCAGCAGCGGTTTCCCCGAGGCGAATAATGAGCAGTTCTTC.

A few counts support this clonotype. The V call is TRBV19, the J call TRBJ1-5; D is ambiguous. This CDR3 comprises 16 residues. CDR1 is LNHDA, CDR2 SQIVND, per germline (reference sequence). V was shortened by 7 bases and J by 0 bases, with 16 bases between the two germline ends. CDR3 bases: TGTGCCAGTACCAGTATAGCTGGCCATAGCAATCAGCCCCAGCATTTT. It encodes CASTSIAGHSNQPQHF.

This clonotype was recorded at least ten times. The V call is TRBV7-8, the J call TRBJ1-5; tentative D call: TRBD1 (5 bases). CDR3 length: 14 amino acids. Germline V gene data show CDR1 as SGHVS and CDR2 as FQNEAQ. The germline V and J ends were trimmed by 5 bases and 1 base, with 9 bases remaining between them. This chain's CDR3 is CASSPGPSNQPQHF. The CDR3 region has the DNA TGTGCCAGCAGCCCGGGACCGAGCAATCAGCCCCAGCATTTT.

The chain is built from TRBV27 and TRBJ1-6; tentatively, D is TRBD1 (5 bases). Trimming left V 6 bases short and J 3 bases short, with 15 bases between. CDR3 length equals 16 residues. Germline CDR1 is MNHEY and CDR2 is SMNVEV (reference sequence). CDR3 coding DNA: TGTGCCAGCAGCCATGGCCGGGACGGCTATAATTCACCCCTCCACTTT. Translation: CASSHGRDGYNSPLHF.

This clonotype was seen a few times. J is TRBJ2-7 and V is TRBV7-9, with D possibly matching TRBD2 (6 bases). This CDR3 is built from 15 residues. Germline-derived CDR1 and CDR2 are SEHNR and FQNEAQ (reference sequence). Between the trimmed V and J ends, which lost 1 base and 3 bases, there was a span of 13 bases. CDR3 sequence (DNA): TGTGCCAGCAGCTTAGGAGGGACTCCAAACTACGAGCAGTACTTC. It translates to CASSLGGTPNYEQYF. The full variable domain, rest sourced from reference TRBV7-9 and TRBJ2-7, is DTGVSQNPRHKITKRGQNVTFRCDPISEHNRLYWYRQTLGQGPEFLTYFQNEAQLEKSRLLSDRFSAERPKGSFSTLEIQRTEQGDSAMYLCASSLGGTPNYEQYFGPGTRLTVT.

V and J are TRBV14 and TRBJ2-7; TRBD1 agrees at 7 bases. The CDR3 is 13 residues long. From germline, CDR1 is SGHDN and CDR2 FVKESK. The J segment lost 9 bases and the V segment lost 0 bases, leaving 5 bases of the junction unmatched. The CDR3 spells CASSQDPGQLQYF. CDR3 in DNA: TGTGCCAGCAGCCAAGACCCGGGACAGCTGCAGTACTTC.

V gene TRBV20-1 combines with J gene TRBJ2-3, with 7 bases matching TRBD1. The ends lost 4 bases at V and 4 bases at J; junction bases unmatched: 8. Germline CDR1 is DFQATT and CDR2 is SNEGSKA (reference sequence). The CDR3 contains 14 residues. The CDR3 loop is CSAIRDRLADTQYF. As DNA, the CDR3 is TGCAGTGCTATACGGGACAGATTGGCAGATACGCAGTATTTT.

V is TRBV9 and J is TRBJ1-1; D may be TRBD1 (6 bases). Trimming stripped 6 bases from V and 0 bases from J, with 12 bases between. Germline V lookup: CDR1 SGDLS, CDR2 YYNGEE. The CDR3 extends over 14 amino acids. The CDR3 loop is CASNSGALNTEAFF. CDR3 DNA sequence: TGTGCCAGCAATTCGGGGGCTCTGAACACTGAAGCTTTCTTT.

The V call is TRBV23-1, the J call TRBJ1-4, with D uncertain. TRBV23-1 qualifies as an ORF whose function is uncertain. V shed 6 bases and J shed 7 bases, with 15 bases lying between them. This CDR3 region has 14 residues. The CDR3 DNA follows: TGCGCCAGCAGCCAGACCCCGATCGGTGAAAAACTGTTTTTT. Residues: CASSQTPIGEKLFF.

The chain carries TRBV10-3 and TRBJ1-2; 9 nucleotides agree with TRBD1. This CDR3 region has 13 residues. With V trimmed by 6 bases and J by 6 bases, 5 bases remained unmatched. Germline V CDR1 and CDR2: ENHRY, SYGVKD. The CDR3 region is CAISPGQGHGYTF. The CDR3 region has the DNA TGTGCCATCAGCCCGGGACAGGGACATGGCTACACCTTC.

The J gene is TRBJ2-7, the V gene TRBV29-1; D might be TRBD1 (6 bases). The germline V gene has CDR1 SQVTM and CDR2 ANQGSEA. CDR3 length: 15 residues. The V and J ends lost 2 bases and 0 bases respectively, with 14 bases between them. The CDR3 region is CSVELRGRSSYEQYF. In DNA, the CDR3 is TGCAGCGTTGAACTCAGGGGAAGGAGCTCCTACGAGCAGTACTTC.

This clonotype was detected only a few times. The chain joins TRBV7-2 to TRBJ2-1, with D perhaps matching TRBD2 (5 bases). Germline-derived CDR1 and CDR2 are SGHTA and FQGNSA. The V end lost 8 bases, the J end lost 4 bases, and 9 bases lay between the germline ends. CDR3 length: 12 residues. CDR3 residues: CASERGYNEQFF. DNA for the CDR3: TGTGCCAGCGAAAGAGGGTACAATGAGCAGTTCTTC.

This clonotype has only a few counts. This chain connects TRBV5-1 to TRBJ1-5; 8 bases line up with TRBD1. The CDR3 spans 15 residues. CDR1 SGHRS and CDR2 YFSETQ come from the germline V gene. Unmatched junction bases numbered 2, after V lost 1 base and J lost 2 bases. The CDR3 sequence is CASSLMTGGNQPQHF. In DNA, the CDR3 is TGCGCCAGCAGCTTGATGACAGGGGGCAATCAGCCCCAGCATTTT.

This clonotype has a count of ten or more. The gene calls are TRBV12-3 or TRBV12-4 and TRBJ2-5; TRBD1 aligns across 7 bases. The CDR3 runs to 14 residues. With V trimmed by 7 bases and J by 2 bases, 7 bases remained unmatched. CDR3 protein: CASTLTGLQETQYF. CDR3 sequence (DNA): TGTGCCAGCACCCTGACAGGGCTGCAAGAGACCCAGTACTTC.

V is TRBV7-8 and J is TRBJ1-2; 10 bases align to TRBD1. V lost 0 bases and J lost 3; bases outside the gene matches: 7. CDR1 is SGHVS, CDR2 FQNEAQ, per germline. The CDR3 covers 17 residues. As DNA, the CDR3 is TGTGCCAGCAGCTTAGCGCGGACAGGGGGTGAGGACTATGGCTACACCTTC. Its translation is CASSLARTGGEDYGYTF.

The chain combines TRBV7-2 with TRBJ2-3, with 10 bases identical to TRBD2. Per the germline V gene, CDR1 is SGHTA and CDR2 is FQGNSA. V shed 5 bases and J 6 bases; nucleotides not matched to a gene: 8. The CDR3 extends over 15 amino acids. As DNA, the CDR3 is TGTGCCAGCAGCAGAGGACTAGCGGAGGGGGATACGCAGTATTTT. Amino acid sequence: CASSRGLAEGDTQYF. The whole variable domain, remainder taken from reference TRBV7-2 and TRBJ2-3, is GAGVSQSPSNKVTEKGKDVELRCDPISGHTALYWYRQSLGQGLEFLIYFQGNSAPDKSGLPSDRFSAERTGGSVSTLTIQRTQQEDSAVYLCASSRGLAEGDTQYFGPGTRLTVL.

The chain joins TRBV11-1 to TRBJ2-2; D not resolved. There are 13 residues in the CDR3. Germline V CDR1 and CDR2: SGHAT, FQDESV (reference sequence). V lost 5 bases, J lost 5 bases, and 9 bases lay in between. The CDR3, as DNA: TGTGCCAGCAGCGGCCTAGGAACCGGGGAGCTGTTTTTT. Translating it yields CASSGLGTGELFF.

The chain carries TRBV27 and TRBJ1-1; D gene unclear. Germline assignment: CDR1 MNHEY and CDR2 SMNVEV (reference sequence). The V and J ends lost 8 bases and 4 bases respectively, with 14 bases between them. CDR3 size: 13 residues. The CDR3 DNA sequence: TGTGCCAGCGGTATGTCGCGGAGCACTGAAGCTTTCTTT. Its translation is CASGMSRSTEAFF.